This T cell receptor (beta chain) comes out of a study of T cell changes during pregnancy in multiple sclerosis. Here immunoSEQ multiplex PCR was the method, and the copy in TCRdb shows in-frame clones only, minus some. This sample has about 50,000 clones, with more than 85% found just once. This CDR3 is built from 15 residues. Looked up from germline, CDR1 is LGHNT and CDR2 is FRNRAP. The J segment lost 2 bases and the V segment lost 3 bases, leaving 4 bases of the junction unmatched. This clonotype originated in a female donor with multiple sclerosis, enrolled in a pregnancy study. The sequences come from CD8+ T cells from peripheral blood mononuclear cells, collected after pregnancy. This chain connects TRBV12-5 to TRBJ1-1; TRBD1 aligns across 9 bases. This chain's CDR3 is CASGLGTGTNTEAFF. In DNA, the CDR3 is TGTGCTAGTGGTTTAGGGACAGGGACCAACACTGAAGCTTTCTTT.